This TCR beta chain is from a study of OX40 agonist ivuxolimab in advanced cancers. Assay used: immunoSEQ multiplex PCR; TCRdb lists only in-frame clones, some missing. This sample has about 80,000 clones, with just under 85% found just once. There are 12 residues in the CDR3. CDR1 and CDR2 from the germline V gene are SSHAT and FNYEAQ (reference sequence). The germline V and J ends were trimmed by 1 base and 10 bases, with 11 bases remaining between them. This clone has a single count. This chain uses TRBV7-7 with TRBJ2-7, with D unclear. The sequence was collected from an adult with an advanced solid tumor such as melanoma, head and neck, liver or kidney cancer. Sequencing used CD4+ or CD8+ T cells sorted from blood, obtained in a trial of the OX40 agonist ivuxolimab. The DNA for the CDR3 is TGTGCCAGCAGCTTAGTCTCCGGGCCCCAGTACTTC. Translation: CASSLVSGPQYF.